This TCR beta chain stems from a study of blood T cell repertoires in COVID-19. Study context: The study drew acute and convalescent COVID-19 samples from the United States, Italy and Spain.

Trimming shortened V by 2 bases and J by 3 bases, and 10 bases separated the two germline ends. This CDR3 spans 14 amino acids. Germline lookup yields CDR1 KGHSH and CDR2 LQKENI. Original handling: Scientists estimated how many nucleated cells there were by amplifying reference gene primers. Sequencing used immunoSEQ multiplex PCR; TCRdb keeps in-frame clones, though not all of them. That table gives V, J and clone size, and the DNA gave D and trimming. The sample has tens of thousands of clones, 75% to 90% seen once. There are a few counts of this clone. The chain uses TRBV18 and TRBJ1-1, with D maybe TRBD1 (5 bases). The material sequenced was peripheral blood. This TCR was recovered from a man between 60 and 75 years old with active COVID-19. DNA of the CDR3: TGTGCCAGCTCACCATTTGGACAAGACACTGAAGCTTTCTTT. It is translated as CASSPFGQDTEAFF.